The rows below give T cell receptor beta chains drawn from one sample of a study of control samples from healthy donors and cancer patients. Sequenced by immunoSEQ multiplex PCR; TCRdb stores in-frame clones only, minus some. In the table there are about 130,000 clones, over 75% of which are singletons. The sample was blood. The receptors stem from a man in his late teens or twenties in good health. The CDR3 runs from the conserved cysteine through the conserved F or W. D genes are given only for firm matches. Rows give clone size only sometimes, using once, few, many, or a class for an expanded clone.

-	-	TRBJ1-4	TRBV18	CASSRGSGGANEKLFF	TGTGCCAGCTCACGAGGTTCGGGGGGAGCTAATGAAAAACTGTTTTTT
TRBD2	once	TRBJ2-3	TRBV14	CASSQAGGGTPSTDTQYF	TGTGCCAGCAGCCAAGCCGGCGGGGGGACACCTAGCACAGATACGCAGTATTTT
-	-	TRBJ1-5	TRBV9	CASSVEQAPGQPQHF	TGTGCCAGCAGCGTAGAGCAGGCCCCGGGACAGCCCCAGCATTTT
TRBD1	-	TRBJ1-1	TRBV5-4	CASSSKTGNTEAFF	TGTGCCAGCAGCTCCAAGACAGGGAATACTGAAGCTTTCTTT
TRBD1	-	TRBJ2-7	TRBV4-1	CASSQAGTGGEQYF	TGCGCCAGCAGCCAAGCTGGGACAGGGGGCGAGCAGTACTTC
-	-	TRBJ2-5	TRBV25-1	CASSEEWGDGETQYF	TGTGCCAGCAGTGAAGAGTGGGGGGACGGAGAGACCCAGTACTTC
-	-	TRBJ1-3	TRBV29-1	CSVVLDGRNTIYF	TGCAGCGTTGTCCTCGATGGGAGAAACACCATATATTTT
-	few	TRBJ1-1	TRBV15	CATSRDVEGSEAFF	TGTGCCACCAGCAGAGATGTCGAGGGGTCGGAAGCTTTCTTT
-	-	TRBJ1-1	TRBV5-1	CASSLESPGMNTEAFF	TGCGCCAGCAGCTTGGAGTCTCCGGGCATGAACACTGAAGCTTTCTTT
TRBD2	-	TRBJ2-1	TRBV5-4	CASSEGLAGGNEQFF	TGTGCCAGCAGCGAGGGACTAGCGGGAGGTAATGAGCAGTTCTTC
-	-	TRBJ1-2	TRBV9	CASSVAPGAGYGYTF	TGTGCCAGCAGCGTAGCCCCGGGGGCTGGCTATGGCTACACCTTC
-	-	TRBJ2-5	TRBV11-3	CASSLNQETQYF	TGTGCCAGCAGCTTAAACCAAGAGACCCAGTACTTC
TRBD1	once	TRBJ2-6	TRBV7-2	CASSQQGALSHSGANVLTF	TGTGCCAGCAGCCAACAGGGGGCCCTTTCTCACTCTGGGGCCAACGTCCTGACTTTC
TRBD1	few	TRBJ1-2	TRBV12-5	CASGLQGAYGYTF	TGTGCTAGTGGTTTGCAGGGGGCATATGGCTACACCTTC
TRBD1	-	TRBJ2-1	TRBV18	CASSLTGGYEQFF	TGTGCCAGCTCACTCACAGGGGGATATGAGCAGTTCTTC
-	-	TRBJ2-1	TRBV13	CASSLQLVVYNEQFF	TGTGCCAGCAGCTTACAACTAGTGGTCTACAATGAGCAGTTCTTC
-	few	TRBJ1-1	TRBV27	CASAFLGVSTEAFF	TGTGCCAGCGCATTCCTGGGGGTGAGCACTGAAGCTTTCTTT
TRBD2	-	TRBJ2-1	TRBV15	CATTVSRTSGTNEQFF	TGTGCCACCACCGTGTCCAGGACTAGCGGAACGAATGAGCAGTTCTTC
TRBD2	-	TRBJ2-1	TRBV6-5	CASSYTSGGVNEQFF	TGTGCCAGCAGCTATACTAGCGGGGGGGTGAATGAGCAGTTCTTC
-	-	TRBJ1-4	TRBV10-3	CAIRGTVNEKLFF	TGTGCCATCAGGGGGACTGTCAATGAAAAACTGTTTTTT
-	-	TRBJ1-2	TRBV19	CASTYTGSYGYTF	TGTGCCAGTACGTACACAGGGAGCTATGGCTACACCTTC
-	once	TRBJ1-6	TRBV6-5	CASSYTLTPNSPLHF	TGTGCCAGCAGTTACACCCTCACCCCCAATTCACCCCTCCACTTT
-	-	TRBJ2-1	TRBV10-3	CAIRGPYNEQFF	TGTGCCATCAGGGGCCCTTACAATGAGCAGTTCTTC
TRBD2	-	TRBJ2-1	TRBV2	CASSSGTSGRHRHEQFF	TGTGCCAGCAGTTCCGGGACTAGCGGGAGACACCGACATGAGCAGTTCTTC
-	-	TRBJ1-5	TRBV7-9	CASSLGPGGGPQHF	TGTGCCAGCAGCTTAGGACCGGGCGGTGGGCCCCAGCATTTT
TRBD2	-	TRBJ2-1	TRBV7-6	CASGGGRHSSYNEQFF	TGTGCCTCCGGCGGCGGGAGGCATTCCTCCTACAATGAGCAGTTCTTC
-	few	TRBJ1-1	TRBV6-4	CASRPGRLNTEAFF	TGTGCCAGCAGACCGGGACGGTTAAACACTGAAGCTTTCTTT
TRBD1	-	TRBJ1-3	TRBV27	CASSRDRAGRGNTIYF	TGTGCCAGCAGTAGAGACAGGGCCGGGCGCGGAAACACCATATATTTT
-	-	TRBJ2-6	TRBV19	CASSIDGAYSGANVLTF	TGTGCCAGTAGTATTGATGGAGCCTACTCTGGGGCCAACGTCCTGACTTTC
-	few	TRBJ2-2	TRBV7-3	CASSSNTYTGELFF	TGTGCCAGCAGCAGCAACACGTACACCGGGGAGCTGTTTTTT
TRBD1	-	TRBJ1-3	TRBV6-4	CASSDHDRAGNTIYF	TGTGCCAGCAGTGACCATGACAGGGCTGGAAACACCATATATTTT
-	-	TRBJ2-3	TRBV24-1	CATRGRGTDTQYF	TGTGCCACCAGGGGGCGGGGAACAGATACGCAGTATTTT
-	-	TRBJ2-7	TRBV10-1	CASSEGTGPFYEQYF	TGCGCCAGCAGTGAAGGGACTGGTCCATTCTACGAGCAGTACTTC
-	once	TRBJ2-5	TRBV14	CASAIAGPGETQYF	TGTGCCAGCGCCATCGCGGGACCGGGGGAGACCCAGTACTTC
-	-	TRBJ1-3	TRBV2	CASRGGLGGNTIYF	TGTGCCAGCAGGGGAGGATTGGGTGGAAACACCATATATTTT
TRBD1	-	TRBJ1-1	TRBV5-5	CASSQDRDGIAFF	TGTGCCAGCAGTCAGGACAGGGATGGAATCGCTTTCTTT
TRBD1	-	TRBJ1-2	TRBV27	CASSRDRGDGYTF	TGTGCCAGCAGCCGAGACAGGGGGGATGGCTACACCTTC
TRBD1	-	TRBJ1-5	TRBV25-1	CASSAQGGESNQPQHF	TGTGCCAGCAGTGCACAGGGGGGAGAGAGCAATCAGCCCCAGCATTTT
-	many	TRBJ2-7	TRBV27	CASSLSGYEQYF	TGTGCCAGCAGTTTATCAGGTTACGAGCAGTACTTC
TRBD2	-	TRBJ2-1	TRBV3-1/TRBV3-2	CASSPLAVSYNEQFF	TGTGCCAGCAGCCCCCTAGCGGTCTCCTACAATGAGCAGTTCTTC
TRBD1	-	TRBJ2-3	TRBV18	CASSPGGTGTGGADTQYF	TGTGCCAGCTCACCAGGGGGCACCGGGACAGGGGGCGCAGATACGCAGTATTTT
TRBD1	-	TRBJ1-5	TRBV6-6	CATSDRRNQPQHF	TGTGCCACCTCGGACAGGCGCAATCAGCCCCAGCATTTT
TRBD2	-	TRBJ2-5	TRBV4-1	CASSQGLAGGGETQYF	TGCGCCAGCAGCCAAGGGCTAGCGGGGGGAGGGGAGACCCAGTACTTC
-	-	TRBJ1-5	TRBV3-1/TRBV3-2	CASSQDSGGGQPQHF	TGTGCCAGCAGCCAAGATTCGGGCGGTGGTCAGCCCCAGCATTTT
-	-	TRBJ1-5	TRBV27	CASSAPTSISNQPQHF	TGTGCCAGCAGTGCGCCGACAAGTATCAGCAATCAGCCCCAGCATTTT
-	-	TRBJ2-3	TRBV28	CASSKLITDTQYF	TGTGCCAGCAGTAAGTTGATCACAGATACGCAGTATTTT
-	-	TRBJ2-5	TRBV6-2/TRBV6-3	CASSYMPETQYF	TGTGCCAGCAGTTACATGCCGGAGACCCAGTACTTC
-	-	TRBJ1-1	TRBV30	CAWSTRNTEAFF	TGTGCCTGGAGTACGAGGAACACTGAAGCTTTCTTT
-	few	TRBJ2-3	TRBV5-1	CASSLGLDSTDTQYF	TGCGCCAGCAGCTTGGGGTTGGACAGCACAGATACGCAGTATTTT
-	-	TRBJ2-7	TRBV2	CASTQGRFEQYF	TGTGCCAGCACACAGGGTAGGTTCGAGCAGTACTTC
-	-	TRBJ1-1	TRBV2	CASSELGMNTEAFF	TGTGCCAGCAGTGAATTGGGGATGAACACTGAAGCTTTCTTT